This T cell receptor beta chain was sequenced in a study of cytomegalovirus exposure and HLA in healthy donors. About this clone itself: The target antigen is unknown.

The data were produced by immunoSEQ multiplex PCR, yet TCRdb's version contains in-frame clones alone and is incomplete. The sample yields 110,000 or so clones, more than 90% seen once. Findings and limits, study-wide: A subsequent analysis found that TCR clusters from the first cohort also tended to co-occur in the 130 or so validation repertoires, with around 94% of cluster scores above 0.

The CDR3 has 14 residues. Trimming pared 3 bases from V and 7 bases from J, leaving 15 bases between. Germline values: CDR1 SEHNR, CDR2 FQNEAQ (reference sequence). Sequenced: PBMCs. The gene calls are TRBV7-9 and TRBJ1-2, with a possible D match to TRBD1 (6 bases). This clonotype originated in a woman under 30 in good health and CMV-seronegative. The CDR3 protein is CASSFLGGEGGYTF. The CDR3 DNA reads TGTGCCAGCAGCTTCCTAGGGGGAGAGGGTGGCTACACCTTC.